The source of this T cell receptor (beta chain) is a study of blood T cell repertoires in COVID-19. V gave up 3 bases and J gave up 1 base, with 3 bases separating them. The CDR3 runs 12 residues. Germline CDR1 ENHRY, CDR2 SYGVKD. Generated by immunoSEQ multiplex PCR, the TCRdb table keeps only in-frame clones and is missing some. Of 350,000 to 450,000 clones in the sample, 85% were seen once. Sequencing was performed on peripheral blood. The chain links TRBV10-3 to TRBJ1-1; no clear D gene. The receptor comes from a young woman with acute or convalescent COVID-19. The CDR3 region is CAISDWNTEAFF. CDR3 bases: TGTGCCATCAGTGACTGGAACACTGAAGCTTTCTTT.